A selection of T cell receptor beta chains follows, all from one sample in a study of blood T cell repertoires in COVID-19. The data were produced by immunoSEQ multiplex PCR, yet TCRdb's version contains in-frame clones alone and is incomplete. Altogether some 240,000 clones are present, around 86% being singletons, with the ten largest covering less than 7.5%. Sequenced material: peripheral blood. Source of these receptors: a man aged 55 to 69 who had recovered from COVID-19. CDR3s include the opening cysteine and the closing phenylalanine or tryptophan. D genes are given only for firm matches. Only part of the rows carry a size: once, few, many, or a class if the clone is expanded.

>TRBJ1-5|-|TRBD1|TRBV6-2/TRBV6-3
TGTGCCAGCAGCCCCAGGGGGCAGAATCAGCCCCAGCATTTT
CASSPRGQNQPQHF
>TRBJ1-2|-|TRBD1|TRBV27
TGTGCCAGCAGCCCCAACGGTGAGGACAGGGGATGGAATGGCTACACCTTC
CASSPNGEDRGWNGYTF
>TRBJ2-2|-|TRBD1|TRBV5-6
TGTGCCAGCAGCGTGGACAGGGGTGACACCGGGGAGCTGTTTTTT
CASSVDRGDTGELFF
>TRBJ2-5|-|TRBD2|TRBV27
TGTGCCAGCCTCAGGACTAGCGGGAGTGCCCGGGAGACCCAGTACTTC
CASLRTSGSARETQYF
>TRBJ1-2|few|-|TRBV16
TGTGCCAGCAGCCGCGGGGGCGCCGGAGATGGCTACACCTTC
CASSRGGAGDGYTF
>TRBJ1-4|-|-|TRBV6-4
TGTGCCAGCAGTCAGACAGCAACTAATGAAAAACTGTTTTTT
CASSQTATNEKLFF
>TRBJ2-1|once|TRBD2|TRBV7-3
TGTGCCAGCAGTCCAAAGATAGCGGGGTACTACAATGAGCAGTTCTTC
CASSPKIAGYYNEQFF
>TRBJ2-1|-|TRBD2|TRBV28
TGTGCCAGCAGTCTCCCAATAGCGGGAGGGGGGAATGAGCAGTTCTTC
CASSLPIAGGGNEQFF
>TRBJ2-5|-|TRBD1|TRBV3-1/TRBV3-2
TGTGCCAGCAGTCCAGGACAGGCCGGGACCCAGTACTTC
CASSPGQAGTQYF
>TRBJ2-2|-|TRBD2|TRBV2
TGTGCCAGCAGGGCTAGCGGGGTTAACACCGGGGAGCTGTTTTTT
CASRASGVNTGELFF
>TRBJ2-5|-|TRBD2|TRBV10-3
TGTGCCGCCGCAAGCGGGAGGGCAAGGGGGGAGACCCAGTACTTC
CAAASGRARGETQYF
>TRBJ2-1|-|TRBD2|TRBV12-3/TRBV12-4
TGTGCCAGCAGTCAAGCGGGGGTCAATGAGCAGTTCTTC
CASSQAGVNEQFF
>TRBJ1-4|-|-|TRBV18
TGTGCCAGCTCACAGGAGGCGGGGAAGGTACTGTTTTTT
CASSQEAGKVLFF
>TRBJ1-1|-|-|TRBV7-6
TGTGCCATCGAACAGGGCAACACTGAAGCTTTCTTT
CAIEQGNTEAFF
>TRBJ1-3|few|-|TRBV4-1
TGCGCCAGCAGCCTTAGCTCTGGAAACACCATATATTTT
CASSLSSGNTIYF
>TRBJ1-2|-|-|TRBV5-5
TGTGCCAGCAGCTTGCCGGCAGGGGCTATTAACTATGGCTACACCTTC
CASSLPAGAINYGYTF
>TRBJ1-1|-|-|TRBV7-9
TGTGCCAGCAGCTTAGATCCAGGGGCGTGGAACACTGAAGCTTTCTTT
CASSLDPGAWNTEAFF
>TRBJ2-5|large|-|TRBV28
TGTGCCAGCATCCCTTGGGGCCCTCATTCGGGAGAGACCCAGTACTTC
CASIPWGPHSGETQYF
>TRBJ2-5|once|TRBD1|TRBV5-6
TGTGCCAGCAGCCCTGACACCGGACAGGGTAGGGAGACCCAGTACTTC
CASSPDTGQGRETQYF
>TRBJ2-7|few|-|TRBV9
TGTGCCAGCAGCCCTCGAGGGGGTAACTCCTACGAGCAGTACTTC
CASSPRGGNSYEQYF
>TRBJ2-3|-|TRBD2|TRBV4-1
TGCGCCAGCAGCCTGGGACTAGCTTCTACCCGGACTAGCACAGATACGCAGTATTTT
CASSLGLASTRTSTDTQYF
>TRBJ2-1|-|-|TRBV15
TGTGCCACCAGCCCGGGGTCGGATTTCAATGAGCAGTTCTTC
CATSPGSDFNEQFF
>TRBJ2-5|-|-|TRBV18
TGTGCCAGCTCACTTCAGACAGTCGGAGAGACCCAGTACTTC
CASSLQTVGETQYF
>TRBJ2-1|-|TRBD1|TRBV9
TGTGCCAGCAGCGTAGTAGACAGGGGCGATGAGCAGTTCTTC
CASSVVDRGDEQFF
>TRBJ2-3|-|TRBD2|TRBV25-1
TGTGCCAGCAGTGAAACTAGCGGGCGGGTAGATACGCAGTATTTT
CASSETSGRVDTQYF
>TRBJ1-6|-|TRBD1|TRBV27
TGTGCCAGCAGTTTCCGGGACAGGGCTAATTCACCCCTCCACTTT
CASSFRDRANSPLHF
>TRBJ1-2|-|TRBD1|TRBV7-2
TGTGCCAGCAGCTCGACAGGGGGTAATCCCGGCTACACCTTC
CASSSTGGNPGYTF
>TRBJ1-2|-|-|TRBV4-1
TGCGCCAGCAGCCAAGAGCGGGGTGGCTACACCTTC
CASSQERGGYTF
>TRBJ2-3|-|-|TRBV7-9
TGTGCCAGCAGCTTAGGGCTCAACACAGATACGCAGTATTTT
CASSLGLNTDTQYF
>TRBJ1-1|few|-|TRBV7-2
TGTGCCAGCAGCTTAGGGCAGGGGAACACTGAAGCTTTCTTT
CASSLGQGNTEAFF
>TRBJ2-7|-|TRBD2|TRBV10-3
TGTGCCATCAGTGACGGGGGGACCACTTCCTACGAGCAGTACTTC
CAISDGGTTSYEQYF
>TRBJ1-1|-|TRBD1|TRBV19
TGTGCCAGTAGTATGCGGGACAGTGAAGCTTTCTTT
CASSMRDSEAFF
>TRBJ1-2|-|-|TRBV7-2
TGTGCCAGCGCCCCTCGCGGGGGACCCTATGGCTACACCTTC
CASAPRGGPYGYTF
>TRBJ2-1|-|TRBD2|TRBV25-1
TGTGCCAGCAGTCCAGGATCTAGCGGGACCCGCTCCTACAATGAGCAGTTCTTC
CASSPGSSGTRSYNEQFF
>TRBJ2-7|-|TRBD1|TRBV3-1/TRBV3-2
TGTGCCAGCAACCTCCGGACAGGGGGCTACGAGCAGTACTTC
CASNLRTGGYEQYF
>TRBJ2-1|-|TRBD2|TRBV4-1
TGCGCCAGCAGCCGTAAGCGGGGGGACGATGAGCAGTTCTTC
CASSRKRGDDEQFF
>TRBJ2-4|-|TRBD1|TRBV6-5
TGTGCCAGCAGCCTACAGGGGGCCCAAAACATTCAGTACTTC
CASSLQGAQNIQYF